Listed here is a single TCR beta chain. This table comes from immunoSEQ multiplex PCR, and its TCRdb copy is limited to in-frame clones, with some not included. The sample shows tens of thousands of clones, around 83% of them seen only once. The V and J ends lost 7 bases and 16 bases respectively, with 20 bases between them. The CDR3 spans 12 residues. The germline CDR1 and CDR2 sequences are MDHEN and SYDVKM. The data belong to a study of blood T cell repertoires in COVID-19. Sequencing was performed on peripheral blood. The TCR was taken from a woman aged 80 or over with active or convalescent COVID-19. This chain connects TRBV28 to TRBJ2-1; TRBD2 might be the D (7 bases). The CDR3 spells CASTIGGEMYFF. CDR3 DNA: TGTGCCAGCACCATAGGGGGGGAGATGTATTTCTTC.